This T cell receptor (beta chain) stems from a study of identical twins. There are 14 residues in the CDR3. V lost 0 bases and J lost 6; bases outside the gene matches: 4. The germline V gene has CDR1 SGDLS and CDR2 YYNGEE. Whole-study findings and limits: Weaker excess twin sharing was observed in beta out-of-frame sequences. Zero-insertion analyses might be partly confounded by invariant T cells like MAIT and iNKT.

TCRdb reanalysed the 5' RACE reads using MiXCR and keeps one entry per CDR3 protein. The sample includes roughly 190,000 distinct CDR3 sequences, 15% to 20% of them seen just once. Concerning this clonotype itself: Its specificity is unknown.

These data also featured in a second study, about T cells expressing NK-cell markers. Per that paper: Each TCR beta repertoire originated in sorted T cells that were CD3+CD56+NKG2C+, CD3+CD56+NKG2C- or CD3+CD56-NKG2C+.

The rearrangement links TRBV9 to TRBJ2-7; TRBD1 aligns across 9 bases. Sequenced: CD8+ T cells sorted from blood. This TCR was recovered from a young woman in good health. The CDR3 DNA reads TGTGCCAGCAGCGTAGCCGGGACAGGGTCCGAGCAGTACTTC. It encodes CASSVAGTGSEQYF.